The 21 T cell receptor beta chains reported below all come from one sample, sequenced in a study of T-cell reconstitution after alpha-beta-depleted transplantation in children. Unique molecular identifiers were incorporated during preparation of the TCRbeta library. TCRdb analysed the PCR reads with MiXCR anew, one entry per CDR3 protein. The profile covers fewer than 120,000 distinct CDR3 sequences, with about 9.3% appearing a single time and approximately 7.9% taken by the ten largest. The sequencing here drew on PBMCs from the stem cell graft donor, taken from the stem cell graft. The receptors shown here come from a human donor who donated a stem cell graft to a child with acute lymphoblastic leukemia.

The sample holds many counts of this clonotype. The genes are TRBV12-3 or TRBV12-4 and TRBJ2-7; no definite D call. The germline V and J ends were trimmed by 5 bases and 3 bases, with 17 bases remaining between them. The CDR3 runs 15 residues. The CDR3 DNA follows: TGTGCCAGCAGTCATACAGCTAAAAGGATCTACGAGCAGTACTTC. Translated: CASSHTAKRIYEQYF.

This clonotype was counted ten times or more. CDR3: CASSLWGADEQYF. In nucleotides, the CDR3 is TGTGCCAGCAGCCTCTGGGGGGCAGACGAGCAGTACTTC. This rearrangement joins TRBV3-1 to TRBJ2-7; D is possibly TRBD1 or TRBD2 (6 bases each). With 4 bases removed from V and 5 bases from J, the gap between germline ends came to 12 bases. The CDR3 covers 13 residues. Germline assignment: CDR1 LGHDT and CDR2 YNNKEL (reference sequence).

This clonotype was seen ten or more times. CDR3 DNA sequence: TGTGCCAGCAGTTTCGGGGGAGGTTCCTATAATTCACCCCTCCACTTT. It translates to CASSFGGGSYNSPLHF. The chain is built from TRBV12-3 or TRBV12-4 and TRBJ1-6, with TRBD1 as a possible D gene (5 bases). CDR3 size: 16 residues. Trimming stripped 3 bases from V and 1 base from J, with 10 bases between.

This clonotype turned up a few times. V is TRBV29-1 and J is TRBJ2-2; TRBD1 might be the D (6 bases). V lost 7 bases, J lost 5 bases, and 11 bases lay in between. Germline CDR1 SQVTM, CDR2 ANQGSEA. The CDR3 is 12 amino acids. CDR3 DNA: TGCAGCGCCCCCAGGGGTACCGGGGAGCTGTTTTTT. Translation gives CSAPRGTGELFF.

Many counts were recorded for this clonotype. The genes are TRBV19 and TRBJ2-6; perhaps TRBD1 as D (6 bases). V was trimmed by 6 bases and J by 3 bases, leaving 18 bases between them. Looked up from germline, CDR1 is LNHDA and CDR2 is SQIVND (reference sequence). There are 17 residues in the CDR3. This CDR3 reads CASSRQARNGGANVLTF. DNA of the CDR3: TGTGCCAGTAGCCGACAGGCGCGGAATGGTGGGGCCAACGTCCTGACTTTC. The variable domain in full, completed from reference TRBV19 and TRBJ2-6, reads DGGITQSPKYLFRKEGQNVTLSCEQNLNHDAMYWYRQDPGQGLRLIYYSQIVNDFQKGDIAEGYSVSREKKESFPLTVTSAQKNPTAFYLCASSRQARNGGANVLTFGAGSRLTVL.

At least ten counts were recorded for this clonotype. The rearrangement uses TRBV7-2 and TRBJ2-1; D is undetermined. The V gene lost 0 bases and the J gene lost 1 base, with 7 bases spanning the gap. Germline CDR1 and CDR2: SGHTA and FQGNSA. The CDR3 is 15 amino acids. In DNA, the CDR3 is TGTGCCAGCAGCTTAGCCTTCGGATCCTACAATGAGCAGTTCTTC. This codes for CASSLAFGSYNEQFF.

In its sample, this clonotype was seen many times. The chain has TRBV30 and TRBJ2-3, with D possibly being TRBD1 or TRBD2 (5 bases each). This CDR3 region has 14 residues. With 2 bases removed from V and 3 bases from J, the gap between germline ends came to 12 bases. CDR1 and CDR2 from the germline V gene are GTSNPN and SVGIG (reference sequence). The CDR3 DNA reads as TGTGCCTGGAGTCCTGGGGGAGTGACAGATACGCAGTATTTT. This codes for CAWSPGGVTDTQYF.

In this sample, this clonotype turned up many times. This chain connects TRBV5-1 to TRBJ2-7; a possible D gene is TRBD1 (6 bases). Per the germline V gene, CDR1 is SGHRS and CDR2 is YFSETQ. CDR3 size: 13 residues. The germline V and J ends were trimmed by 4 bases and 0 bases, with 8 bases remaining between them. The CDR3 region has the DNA TGCGCCAGCAGCCACAGGGACTCCTACGAGCAGTACTTC. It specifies CASSHRDSYEQYF.

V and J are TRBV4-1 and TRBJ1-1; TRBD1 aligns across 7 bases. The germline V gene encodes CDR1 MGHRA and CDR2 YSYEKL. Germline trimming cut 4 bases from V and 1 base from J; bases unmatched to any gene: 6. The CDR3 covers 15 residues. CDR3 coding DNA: TGCGCCAGCAGCCCCAGACAGGGACCGAACACTGAAGCTTTCTTT. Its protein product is CASSPRQGPNTEAFF.

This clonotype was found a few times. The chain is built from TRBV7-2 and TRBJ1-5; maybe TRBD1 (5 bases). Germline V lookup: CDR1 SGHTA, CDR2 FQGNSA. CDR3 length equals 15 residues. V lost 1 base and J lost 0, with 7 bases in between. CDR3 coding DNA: TGTGCCAGCAGCTTAGGACAGTATAGCAATCAGCCCCAGCATTTT. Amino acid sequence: CASSLGQYSNQPQHF.

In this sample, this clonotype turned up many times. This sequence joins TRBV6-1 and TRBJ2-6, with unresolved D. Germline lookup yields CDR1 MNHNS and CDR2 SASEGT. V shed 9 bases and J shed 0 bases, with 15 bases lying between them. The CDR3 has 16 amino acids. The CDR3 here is CASKNSDLSGANVLTF. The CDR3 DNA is TGTGCCAGTAAAAACTCTGACCTCTCTGGGGCCAACGTCCTGACTTTC.

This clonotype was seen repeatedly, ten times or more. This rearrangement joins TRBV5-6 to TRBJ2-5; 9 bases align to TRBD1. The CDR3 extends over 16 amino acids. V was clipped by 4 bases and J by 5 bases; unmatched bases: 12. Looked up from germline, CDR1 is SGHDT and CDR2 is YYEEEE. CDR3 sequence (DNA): TGTGCCAGCAGCCCAGTTACCGGACAGGGGAGGGAGACCCAGTACTTC. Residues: CASSPVTGQGRETQYF.

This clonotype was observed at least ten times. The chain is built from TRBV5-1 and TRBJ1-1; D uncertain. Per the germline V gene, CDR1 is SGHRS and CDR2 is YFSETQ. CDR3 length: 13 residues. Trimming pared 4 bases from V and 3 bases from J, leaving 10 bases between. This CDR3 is CASSIGRDTEAFF. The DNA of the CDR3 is TGCGCCAGCAGCATCGGACGGGACACTGAAGCTTTCTTT.

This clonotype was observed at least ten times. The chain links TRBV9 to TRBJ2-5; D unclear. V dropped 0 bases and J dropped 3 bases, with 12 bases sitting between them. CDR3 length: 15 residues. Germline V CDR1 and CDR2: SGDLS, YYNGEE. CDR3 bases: TGTGCCAGCAGCGTAGACCTTACAAGAAAAGAGACCCAGTACTTC. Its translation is CASSVDLTRKETQYF. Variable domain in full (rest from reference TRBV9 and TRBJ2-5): DSGVTQTPKHLITATGQRVTLRCSPRSGDLSVYWYQQSLDQGLQFLIQYYNGEERAKGNILERFSAQQFPDLHSELNLSSLELGDSALYFCASSVDLTRKETQYFGPGTRLLVL.

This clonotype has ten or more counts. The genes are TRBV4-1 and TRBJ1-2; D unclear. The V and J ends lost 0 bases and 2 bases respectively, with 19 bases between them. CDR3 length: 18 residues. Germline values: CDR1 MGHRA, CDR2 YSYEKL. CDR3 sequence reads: CASSQETLGREWNYGYTF. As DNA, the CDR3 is TGCGCCAGCAGCCAAGAGACCTTGGGAAGGGAGTGGAACTATGGCTACACCTTC.

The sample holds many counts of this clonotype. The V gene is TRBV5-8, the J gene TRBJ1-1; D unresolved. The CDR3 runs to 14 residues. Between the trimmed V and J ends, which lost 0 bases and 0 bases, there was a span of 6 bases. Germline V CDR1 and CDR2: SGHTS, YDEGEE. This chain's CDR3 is CASSLVPVNTEAFF. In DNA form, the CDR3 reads TGTGCCAGCAGCTTGGTACCCGTGAACACTGAAGCTTTCTTT.

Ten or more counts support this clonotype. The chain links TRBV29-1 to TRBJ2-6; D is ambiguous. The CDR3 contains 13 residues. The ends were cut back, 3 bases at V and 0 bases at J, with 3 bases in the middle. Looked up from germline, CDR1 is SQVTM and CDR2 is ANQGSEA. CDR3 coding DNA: TGCAGCGTTGAGACCTCTGGGGCCAACGTCCTGACTTTC. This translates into CSVETSGANVLTF.

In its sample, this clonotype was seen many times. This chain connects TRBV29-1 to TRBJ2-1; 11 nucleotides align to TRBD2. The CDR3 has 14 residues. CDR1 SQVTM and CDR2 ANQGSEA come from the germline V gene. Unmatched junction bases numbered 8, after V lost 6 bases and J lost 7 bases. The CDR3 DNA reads TGCAGCGTCATAGCGGGAGGGCCGGGTAATGAGCAGTTCTTC. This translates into CSVIAGGPGNEQFF.

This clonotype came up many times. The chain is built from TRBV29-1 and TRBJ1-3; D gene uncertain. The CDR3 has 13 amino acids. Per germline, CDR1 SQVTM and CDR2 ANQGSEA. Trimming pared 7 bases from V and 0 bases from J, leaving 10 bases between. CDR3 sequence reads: CSGWSFSGNTIYF. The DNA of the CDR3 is TGCAGCGGTTGGTCGTTCTCTGGAAACACCATATATTTT.

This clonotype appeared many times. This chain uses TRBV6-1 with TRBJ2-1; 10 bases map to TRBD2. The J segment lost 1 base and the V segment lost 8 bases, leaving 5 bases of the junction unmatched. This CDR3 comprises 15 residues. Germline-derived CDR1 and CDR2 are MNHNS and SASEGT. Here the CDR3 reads CASRLAGGSYNEQFF. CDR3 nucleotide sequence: TGTGCCAGCCGATTAGCGGGAGGATCCTACAATGAGCAGTTCTTC.

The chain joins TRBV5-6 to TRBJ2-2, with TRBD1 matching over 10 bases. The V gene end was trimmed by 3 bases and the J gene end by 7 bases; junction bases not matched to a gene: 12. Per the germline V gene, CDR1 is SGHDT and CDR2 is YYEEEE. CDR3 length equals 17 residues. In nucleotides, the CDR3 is TGTGCCAGCAGCTCGCCGGGACAGGGGCGTTTTAGCGGGGAGCTGTTTTTT. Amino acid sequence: CASSSPGQGRFSGELFF. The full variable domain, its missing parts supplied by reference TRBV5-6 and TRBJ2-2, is DAGVTQSPTHLIKTRGQQVTLRCSPKSGHDTVSWYQQALGQGPQFIFQYYEEEERQRGNFPDRFSGHQFPNYSSELNVNALLLGDSALYLCASSSPGQGRFSGELFFGEGSRLTVL.